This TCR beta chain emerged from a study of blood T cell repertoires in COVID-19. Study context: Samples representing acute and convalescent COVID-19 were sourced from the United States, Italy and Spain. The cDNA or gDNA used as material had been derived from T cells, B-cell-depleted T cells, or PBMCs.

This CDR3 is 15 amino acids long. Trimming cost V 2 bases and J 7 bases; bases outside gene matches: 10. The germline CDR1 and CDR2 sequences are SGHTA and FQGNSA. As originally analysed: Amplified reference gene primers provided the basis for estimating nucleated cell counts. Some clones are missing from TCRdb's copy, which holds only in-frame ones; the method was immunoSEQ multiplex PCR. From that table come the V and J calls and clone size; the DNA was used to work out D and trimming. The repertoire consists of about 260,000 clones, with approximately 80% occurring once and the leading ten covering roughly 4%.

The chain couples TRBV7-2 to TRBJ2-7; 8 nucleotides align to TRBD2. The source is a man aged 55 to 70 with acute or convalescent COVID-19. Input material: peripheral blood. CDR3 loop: CASSLIAGQGEEQYF. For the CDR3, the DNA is TGTGCCAGCAGCTTAATAGCGGGGCAAGGGGAGGAGCAGTACTTC.